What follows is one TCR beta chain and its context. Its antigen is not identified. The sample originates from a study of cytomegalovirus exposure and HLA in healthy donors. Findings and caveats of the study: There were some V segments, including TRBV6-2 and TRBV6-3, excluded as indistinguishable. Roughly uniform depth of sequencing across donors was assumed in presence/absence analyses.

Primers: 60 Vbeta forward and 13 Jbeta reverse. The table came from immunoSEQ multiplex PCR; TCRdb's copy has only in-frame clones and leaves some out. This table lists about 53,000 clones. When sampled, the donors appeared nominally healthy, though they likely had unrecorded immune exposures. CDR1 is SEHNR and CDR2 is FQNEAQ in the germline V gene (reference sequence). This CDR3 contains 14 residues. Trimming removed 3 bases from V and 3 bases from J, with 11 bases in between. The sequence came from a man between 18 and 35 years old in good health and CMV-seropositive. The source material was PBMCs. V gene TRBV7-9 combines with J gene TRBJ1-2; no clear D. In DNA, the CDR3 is TGTGCCAGCAGCTTTGTTCCCCGTGACTATGGCTACACCTTC. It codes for CASSFVPRDYGYTF.